What follows describes a single T cell receptor (beta chain). The antigen is undetermined. The junction differs from germline at one of its ends, possibly a read error. Using immunoSEQ multiplex PCR, the repertoire was profiled, and TCRdb retains in-frame clones only, with some absent. The data show about a million clones, 76% seen once. The sample comes from a study of shared clonotypes between healthy human individuals. Broader study findings: Tissues were not sampled, only blood, and their repertoires likely differ. Approximately 5.1% was the fraction of naive CD4 clonotypes found shared across four donors.

This receptor was identified in a young man in good health. Sequencing used memory CD4+ T cells sorted from blood. Subset defined: CD45RA-negative fraction.

CDR3 bases: TGCGCCAGCGGTGAGCAGTTCTTC. Its protein product is CASGEQFF. The chain is built from TRBV10-2 and TRBJ2-1; D unresolved. The length of the CDR3 is 8 residues. In germline, CDR1 is WSHSY, CDR2 SAAADI.